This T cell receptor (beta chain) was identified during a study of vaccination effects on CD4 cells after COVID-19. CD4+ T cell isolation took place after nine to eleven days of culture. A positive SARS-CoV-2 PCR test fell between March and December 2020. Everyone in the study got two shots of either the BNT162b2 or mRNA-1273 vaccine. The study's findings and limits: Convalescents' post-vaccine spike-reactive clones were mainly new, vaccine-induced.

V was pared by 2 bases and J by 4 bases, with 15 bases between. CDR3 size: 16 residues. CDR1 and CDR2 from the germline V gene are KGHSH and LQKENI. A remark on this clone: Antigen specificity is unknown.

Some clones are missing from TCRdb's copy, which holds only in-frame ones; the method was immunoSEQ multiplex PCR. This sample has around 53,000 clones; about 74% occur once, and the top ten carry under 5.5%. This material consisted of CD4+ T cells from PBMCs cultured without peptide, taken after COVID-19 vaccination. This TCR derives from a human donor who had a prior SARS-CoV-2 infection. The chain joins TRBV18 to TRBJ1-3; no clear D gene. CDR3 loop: CASSPGGANSGNTIYF. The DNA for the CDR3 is TGTGCCAGCTCACCAGGCGGCGCAAACTCCGGAAACACCATATATTTT.